A single sample gave rise to the 17 T cell receptor beta chains below, sequenced in a study of blood T cell repertoires in COVID-19. Repertoires were generated with immunoSEQ multiplex PCR, while TCRdb's copy carries only in-frame clones and drops some. The sample shows about 250,000 clones, approximately 83% of them seen only once. The sequenced sample consisted of peripheral blood. These receptors were taken from an elderly man with acute or convalescent COVID-19.

V usage is TRBV5-1 and J usage is TRBJ2-7; TRBD1 matches 8 bases. The J call is in doubt because the DNA end fits TRBJ2-1 better. This CDR3 spans 18 amino acids. Germline V CDR1 and CDR2: SGHRS, YFSETQ. In DNA form, the CDR3 reads TGCGCCAGCAGCTTGGGCTCTTGGACAGGGATCCCCTCCTACGAGCAGTTCTTC. This translates into CASSLGSWTGIPSYEQFF.

V usage is TRBV19 and J usage is TRBJ2-7, with 14 bases fitting TRBD2. The germline CDR1 and CDR2 sequences are LNHDA and SQIVND (reference sequence). The CDR3 is 17 amino acids. Trimming removed 5 bases from V and 4 bases from J; junction bases left unmatched: 10. CDR3 loop: CASSPRGRTSGRYEQYF. DNA of the CDR3: TGTGCCAGTAGTCCGCGGGGCCGGACTAGCGGGAGGTACGAGCAGTACTTC.

The chain recombines TRBV6-1 with TRBJ2-7; perhaps TRBD1 as D (5 bases). V dropped 10 bases and J dropped 0 bases, with 16 bases sitting between them. CDR3 length equals 14 residues. Per germline, CDR1 MNHNS and CDR2 SASEGT. DNA for the CDR3: TGTGCCACCCGGTTCAGGGTGACCTCCTACGAGCAGTACTTC. Residues: CATRFRVTSYEQYF.

The V gene is TRBV10-3, the J gene TRBJ1-3; D call uncertain. CDR1 is ENHRY and CDR2 is SYGVKD in the germline V gene. CDR3 size: 16 residues. The germline V and J ends were trimmed by 2 bases and 4 bases, with 15 bases remaining between them. CDR3: CAISEPSGRTGNTIYF. The CDR3 DNA reads TGTGCCATCAGTGAGCCATCAGGTCGCACGGGAAACACCATATATTTT.

This chain joins TRBV29-1 and TRBJ2-7; TRBD2 aligns across 9 bases. The CDR3 covers 12 residues. V shed 6 bases, J shed 2 bases, and the junction held 2 bases outside the gene matches. Germline V gene data show CDR1 as SQVTM and CDR2 as ANQGSEA. The CDR3: CSVTSGPYEQYF. The CDR3 DNA is TGCAGCGTGACTAGCGGCCCCTACGAGCAGTACTTC.

CDR3 sequence: CASRAMGVGGYGYTF. The CDR3 DNA follows: TGTGCCAGTAGGGCAATGGGTGTCGGGGGCTATGGCTACACCTTC. This chain connects TRBV19 to TRBJ1-2; a weak D match, TRBD1 (5 bases). This CDR3 contains 15 residues. Trimming shortened V by 6 bases and J by 4 bases, and 18 bases separated the two germline ends. From germline, CDR1 is LNHDA and CDR2 SQIVND (reference sequence).

This clone has only a few counts. V usage is TRBV4-1 and J usage is TRBJ1-3; 8 nucleotides align to TRBD1. With V trimmed by 4 bases and J by 2 bases, 7 bases remained unmatched. The CDR3 is made up of 16 amino acids. The V gene's germline CDR1 is MGHRA and CDR2 YSYEKL. The DNA of the CDR3 is TGCGCCAGCAGCCTCTCTCAGGGGGCGCCTGGAAACACCATATATTTT. Its translation is CASSLSQGAPGNTIYF.

The chain uses TRBV6-2 or TRBV6-3 and TRBJ2-5, with D possibly TRBD2 on 6 matching bases. The length of the CDR3 is 14 residues. CDR1 MNHEY and CDR2 SVGEGT come from the germline V gene. The ends were cut back, 2 bases at V and 7 bases at J, with 14 bases in the middle. The CDR3 nucleotides are TGTGCCAGCAGTTACCGGGCGGGAAGTAGGACCCAGTACTTC. Protein product: CASSYRAGSRTQYF.

The CDR3 spells CASSLTAGGPYEQYF. The CDR3 DNA sequence: TGTGCCAGCAGCTTAACGGCGGGAGGGCCATACGAGCAGTACTTC. This chain joins TRBV7-3 and TRBJ2-7; TRBD2 aligns across 9 bases. Germline loops: CDR1 SGHTA, CDR2 FQGTGA. This CDR3 is 15 amino acids long. Trimming cost V 0 bases and J 4 bases; bases outside gene matches: 4.

The chain has TRBV11-2 and TRBJ1-6; TRBD1 agrees at 7 bases. This CDR3 spans 17 amino acids. V was pared by 4 bases and J by 1 base, with 7 bases of the junction left unmatched. Looked up from germline, CDR1 is SGHAT and CDR2 is FQNNGV. The CDR3 DNA reads TGTGCCAGCAGCTCAAGAGCAGGGGGATCCTATAATTCACCCCTCCACTTT. As protein: CASSSRAGGSYNSPLHF.

The J gene is TRBJ1-2, the V gene TRBV25-1; possibly TRBD1 for D (5 bases). Germline V gene lookup returns CDR1 MGHDK and CDR2 SYGVNS. Trimming removed 7 bases from V and 8 bases from J, with 17 bases in between. The CDR3 runs 13 residues. The DNA for the CDR3 is TGTGCCAGCACCGTACCGGGCGGGGGAGGCTACACCTTC. The encoded protein is CASTVPGGGGYTF.

The chain recombines TRBV10-3 with TRBJ1-2; TRBD1 matches at 7 bases. J was trimmed by 8 bases and V by 3 bases; bases with no gene match: 15. Per the germline V gene, CDR1 is ENHRY and CDR2 is SYGVKD. CDR3 size: 16 residues. CDR3 residues: CAISDLTDRAPGGYTF. The CDR3 DNA sequence: TGTGCCATCAGTGACCTAACTGACAGGGCCCCAGGGGGCTACACCTTC.

CDR3 coding DNA: TGTGCCATCAGTCCGCTAACAGGGGAAAATGAGCAGTTCTTC. As protein: CAISPLTGENEQFF. This chain connects TRBV10-3 to TRBJ2-1; 7 bases map to TRBD1. The length of the CDR3 is 14 residues. Trimming at V came to 5 bases and at J to 7 bases, leaving 8 bases not matched to a gene. The germline gives CDR1 ENHRY, CDR2 SYGVKD.

As to this clone: A read error may produce the germline difference seen at one junction end. The chain combines TRBV6-5 with TRBJ1-4; 9 bases line up with TRBD1. The V gene's germline CDR1 is MNHEY and CDR2 SVGAGI. CDR3 length equals 15 residues. CDR3 region: CASSDRDRAFGKLLF. In DNA form, the CDR3 reads TGTGCCAGCAGCGACCGGGACAGGGCGTTCGGAAAACTGCTTTTT.

V usage is TRBV5-1 and J usage is TRBJ2-7; 7 bases match TRBD1. Trimming took 0 bases from V and 2 from J; bases not matched to a gene: 32. CDR1 is SGHRS, CDR2 YFSETQ, per germline. The CDR3 totals 24 residues. The CDR3: CASSLAITGEAPRRSVLRAYEQYF. CDR3 nucleotides: TGCGCCAGCAGCTTGGCCATTACAGGGGAAGCCCCTCGCCGATCAGTCCTTAGGGCCTACGAGCAGTACTTC. The full variable domain, completed using reference TRBV5-1 and TRBJ2-7, is KAGVTQTPRYLIKTRGQQVTLSCSPISGHRSVSWYQQTPGQGLQFLFEYFSETQRNKGNFPGRFSGRQFSNSRSEMNVSTLELGDSALYLCASSLAITGEAPRRSVLRAYEQYFGPGTRLTVT.

This chain joins TRBV12-3 or TRBV12-4 and TRBJ1-2; D gene unclear. Trimming took off 6 bases at V and 0 bases at J, with 8 bases between the two ends. The CDR3 is made up of 13 amino acids. The CDR3 nucleotides are TGTGCCAGCAGCGAGATAGCTAACTATGGCTACACCTTC. This gives the protein CASSEIANYGYTF.

The V and J genes are TRBV6-1 and TRBJ1-1; D gene ambiguous. Trimming took off 2 bases at V and 5 bases at J, with 15 bases between the two ends. Germline V lookup: CDR1 MNHNS, CDR2 SASEGT. CDR3 length: 15 residues. The DNA of the CDR3 is TGTGCCAGCAGTGAAACCCGGGTATCTCGGACTGAAGCTTTCTTT. Encoded protein: CASSETRVSRTEAFF.